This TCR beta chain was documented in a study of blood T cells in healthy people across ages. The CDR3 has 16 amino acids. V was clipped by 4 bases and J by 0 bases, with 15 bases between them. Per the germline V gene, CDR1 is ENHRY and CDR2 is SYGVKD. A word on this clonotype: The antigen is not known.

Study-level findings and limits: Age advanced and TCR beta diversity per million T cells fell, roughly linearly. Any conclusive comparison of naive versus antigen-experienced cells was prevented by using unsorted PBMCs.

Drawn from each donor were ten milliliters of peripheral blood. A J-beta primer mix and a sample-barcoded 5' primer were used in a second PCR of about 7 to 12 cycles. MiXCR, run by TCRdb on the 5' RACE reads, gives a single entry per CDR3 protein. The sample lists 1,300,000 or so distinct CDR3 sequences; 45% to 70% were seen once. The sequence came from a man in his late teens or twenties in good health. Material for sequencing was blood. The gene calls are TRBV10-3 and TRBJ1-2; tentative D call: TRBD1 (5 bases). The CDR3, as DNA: TGTGCCATCAGTGTCCACCCCGACAGCCCTAACTATGGCTACACCTTC. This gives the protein CAISVHPDSPNYGYTF.